A selection of T cell receptor beta chains follows, all from one sample in a study of control samples from healthy donors and cancer patients. Libraries were prepared by immunoSEQ multiplex PCR; TCRdb keeps only in-frame clonotypes and omits some of them. The table includes tens of thousands of clones, roughly three quarters detected once. The sample taken for sequencing was formalin-fixed, paraffin-embedded tissue. The origin of the receptors is a male donor with melanoma. Both conserved end residues are part of each CDR3. A D gene is named only where the DNA matches it firmly.

j_gene	d_gene	v_gene	CDR3aa
TRBJ2-2	NA	TRBV6-5	CASGGDSNTGELFF
TRBJ2-3	TRBD2	TRBV29-1	CSVSSGSGTDTQYF
TRBJ2-4	NA	TRBV2	CASSTGTNIQYF
TRBJ1-1	TRBD1	TRBV7-6	CASSVGQGKNTEAFF
TRBJ1-6	NA	TRBV10-2	CASSERESTPLHF
TRBJ2-1	NA	TRBV24-1	CATSDFSEDEQFF
TRBJ2-5	TRBD2	TRBV5-4	CASSLPLAGKETQYF
TRBJ1-3	NA	TRBV10-3	CAISGGHNTIYF
TRBJ2-3	NA	TRBV28	CASSRQRRDTDTQYF
TRBJ2-7	TRBD2	TRBV6-4	CASTHPGLGTYEQYF
TRBJ1-4	NA	TRBV4-1	CASSQEPGLRIDYEKLFF
TRBJ1-6	NA	TRBV19	CASSIAGRRNSPLHF
TRBJ2-1	TRBD2	TRBV7-8	CASSSREVGYNEQFF
TRBJ2-1	NA	TRBV24-1	CATSDLPGYNEQFF
TRBJ2-6	TRBD1	TRBV25-1	CASSESGTGGAGVNVLTF
TRBJ2-7	TRBD2	TRBV2	CASSTSGSFNDEQYF
TRBJ2-3	TRBD2	TRBV19	CASSSEAGEGDTQYF
TRBJ2-2	NA	TRBV7-3	CASSLRGEYTGELFF
TRBJ1-4	NA	TRBV6-5	CASRKNQFNEKLFF
TRBJ2-2	NA	TRBV9	CASSPHGGDGKLFF
TRBJ2-7	NA	TRBV3-1/TRBV3-2	CASSQDTRGKEQYF
TRBJ2-7	NA	TRBV19	CASTPALGDYEQYF
TRBJ2-5	NA	TRBV19	CASRRTAPGLETQYF
TRBJ2-5	NA	TRBV6-1	CASSETGWAQETQYF
TRBJ2-4	NA	TRBV5-1	CASSRLGRGEAKNIQYF
TRBJ2-5	NA	TRBV29-1	CSVGGGPDTQYF
TRBJ1-5	TRBD1	TRBV10-3	CAISAAGGSNQPQHF
TRBJ2-3	TRBD2	TRBV7-9	CASSSTSVYTDTQYF
TRBJ2-3	TRBD2	TRBV9	CASGGRGGTDTQYF
TRBJ2-4	TRBD1	TRBV6-4	CASSEGQALWVQYF
TRBJ2-1	NA	TRBV5-1	CASSPPGRYNEQFF
TRBJ2-4	TRBD2	TRBV4-2	CASSQAVREGVNIQYF
TRBJ2-5	NA	TRBV7-8	CASSLGAGLQETQYF
TRBJ1-5	NA	TRBV6-6	CASSYLPTNQPQHF
TRBJ2-5	TRBD2	TRBV5-6	CASSLGASGDYKETQYF
TRBJ2-3	NA	TRBV27	CASSPLAYSTDTQYF
TRBJ1-2	NA	TRBV20-1	CSAGLNYGYTF
TRBJ1-1	NA	TRBV18	CASSPDTIEAFF
TRBJ2-3	TRBD2	TRBV3-1/TRBV3-2	CASSQGGLAADTQYF
TRBJ2-3	NA	TRBV7-3	CASSLTAGGRDTQYF
TRBJ2-7	NA	TRBV15	CATSRAPRSTGNYEQYF
TRBJ2-7	TRBD1	TRBV7-9	CASSRDSYNEQYF
TRBJ1-6	NA	TRBV27	CASGRPGSYNSPLHF
TRBJ2-2	NA	TRBV27	CASSFVGGRPGELFF
TRBJ1-2	NA	TRBV21-1	CANAGGHLNYGYTF
TRBJ1-2	NA	TRBV21-1	CASSKAPGPPGDYGYTF